One sample yielded the 14 T cell receptor beta chains listed below, sequenced in a study of shared clonotypes between healthy human individuals. Only in-frame clones appear in the TCRdb table, and some are missing; sequencing was by immunoSEQ multiplex PCR. There are roughly 320,000 clones in the sample; around 86% occur only once, and about 17% lies in the top ten. The sequencing sample was made of memory CD8+ T cells sorted from blood. Subset defined: CD45RO+ cells pooled with CCR7-negative TemRA cells. The receptors originated from a man between 18 and 29 years old in good health.

The chain has TRBV7-9 and TRBJ2-1, with D perhaps given as TRBD1 or TRBD2 (6 bases each). V lost 8 bases to trimming and J lost 5 bases, with 16 bases between them. The CDR3 spans 14 residues. Germline CDR1 and CDR2: SEHNR and FQNEAQ (reference sequence). CDR3 protein: CASDGRGVDNEQFF. DNA for the CDR3: TGTGCCAGCGATGGAAGGGGGGTGGACAATGAGCAGTTCTTC.

This clone has a count of ten or more. CDR3 in DNA: TGCGCCAGCCACCAGGGGGCAGATACGCAGTATTTT. Protein sequence: CASHQGADTQYF. The V gene is TRBV5-1, the J gene TRBJ2-3, with 7 bases aligning to TRBD1. The V segment lost 7 bases and the J segment 4 bases; nucleotides outside the gene matches: 3. The CDR3 is 12 residues long. Germline V gives CDR1 SGHRS, CDR2 YFSETQ.

This sequence joins TRBV6-4 and TRBJ2-1; 12 bases are a match to TRBD2. This CDR3 has 15 residues. Germline CDR1 reads MRHNA; CDR2 reads SNTAGT. Trimming removed 2 bases from V and 7 bases from J; junction bases left unmatched: 3. CDR3 in DNA: TGTGCCAGCAGTGACCTAGCGGGAGGGCTTAATGAGCAGTTCTTC. It codes for CASSDLAGGLNEQFF.

The V gene is TRBV7-9, the J gene TRBJ2-7, with D possibly called TRBD1 or TRBD2 (7 bases each). V gave up 8 bases and J gave up 7 bases, with 12 bases separating them. Germline CDR1 and CDR2: SEHNR and FQNEAQ (reference sequence). This CDR3 region has 11 residues. The CDR3 spells CASQGEGEQYF. The CDR3 nucleotides are TGTGCCAGCCAGGGGGAGGGAGAGCAGTACTTC. The full variable domain, with the rest looked up from reference TRBV7-9 and TRBJ2-7, is DTGVSQNPRHKITKRGQNVTFRCDPISEHNRLYWYRQTLGQGPEFLTYFQNEAQLEKSRLLSDRFSAERPKGSFSTLEIQRTEQGDSAMYLCASQGEGEQYFGPGTRLTVT.

The chain joins TRBV5-6 to TRBJ2-5; D possibly matches TRBD1 or TRBD2 (6 bases each). CDR1 and CDR2 from the germline V gene are SGHDT and YYEEEE. V lost 4 bases to trimming and J lost 5 bases, with 30 bases between them. This CDR3 region has 19 residues. Written as DNA, the CDR3 is TGTGCCAGCAGCCCAGCCATAGCCGGGGGCTCTTGGGTGGCGGAGACCCAGTACTTC. This translates into CASSPAIAGGSWVAETQYF.

The V call is TRBV10-3, the J call TRBJ1-2, with 10 bases fitting TRBD1. Per germline, CDR1 ENHRY and CDR2 SYGVKD. Trimming took 7 bases from V and 8 from J; bases not matched to a gene: 19. The CDR3 is made up of 17 amino acids. The CDR3 reads CAINTPGQGYRVRGYTF. In DNA form, the CDR3 reads TGTGCCATCAATACTCCGGGACAGGGGTATAGAGTGCGAGGCTACACCTTC.

The chain couples TRBV27 to TRBJ2-2; D unresolved. The CDR3 spans 15 residues. Germline-derived CDR1 and CDR2 are MNHEY and SMNVEV (reference sequence). The V gene lost 6 bases and the J gene lost 7 bases, with 18 bases spanning the gap. CDR3 residues: CASRSDGASYGELFF. In nucleotides, the CDR3 is TGTGCCAGCAGGTCTGATGGAGCTTCATACGGGGAGCTGTTTTTT.

This rearrangement joins TRBV5-6 to TRBJ2-7; TRBD2 matches at 7 bases. The CDR3 runs 16 residues. Germline lookup yields CDR1 SGHDT and CDR2 YYEEEE. Unmatched junction bases numbered 13, after V lost 4 bases and J lost 3 bases. CDR3 in DNA: TGTGCCAGCAGCCCCGGTTGGGCGGGAGATCTCTACGAGCAGTACTTC. Protein product: CASSPGWAGDLYEQYF.

This clone was detected many times. At one end, the junction sequence differs from germline, possibly due to a read error. CDR3 in amino acids: CASSPIQGPGELFF. For the CDR3, the DNA is TGTGCCAGCAGCCCAATCCAGGGTCCCGGCGAGCTGTTTTTT. The chain uses TRBV4-2 and TRBJ2-2, with D perhaps TRBD1 (5 bases). Germline V gene data show CDR1 as LGHNA and CDR2 as YNFKEQ. This CDR3 region has 14 residues.

The V call is TRBV27, the J call TRBJ2-7; 7 bases are shared with TRBD1. The V and J ends lost 5 bases and 2 bases, in that order; junction bases with no gene match: 12. Germline values: CDR1 MNHEY, CDR2 SMNVEV (reference sequence). CDR3 length: 16 residues. CDR3 amino acids: CASSPSQGETPYEQYF. The CDR3 bases are TGTGCCAGCAGTCCCTCCCAGGGGGAGACCCCCTACGAGCAGTACTTC.

This clone was observed a single time. The chain combines TRBV6-5 with TRBJ2-1; TRBD2 aligns across 8 bases. The CDR3 contains 14 residues. Per germline, CDR1 MNHEY and CDR2 SVGAGI. The V gene end was trimmed by 8 bases and the J gene end by 5 bases; junction bases not matched to a gene: 8. The CDR3 reads CASGQTSENNEQFF. The CDR3 bases are TGTGCCAGCGGGCAGACTAGCGAAAACAATGAGCAGTTCTTC.

Comment on this clone: One base separates it from a far larger clone, so it is likely a read error. Distinct nucleotide sequences in the sample also encode this CDR3. The chain couples TRBV10-2 to TRBJ2-7; no firm D call. The V gene lost 6 bases and the J gene lost 3 bases, with 3 bases spanning the gap. This CDR3 is built from 10 residues. Germline CDR1 WSHSY, CDR2 SAAADI. The CDR3 is CASRDYEQYF. The CDR3 DNA sequence: TGCGCCAGCAGGGACTACGAGCAGTACTTC.

V gene TRBV27 combines with J gene TRBJ2-2, with 7 bases lining up with TRBD2. This CDR3 comprises 18 residues. Germline V gene data show CDR1 as MNHEY and CDR2 as SMNVEV (reference sequence). J was trimmed by 3 bases and V by 11 bases; bases with no gene match: 21. Here the CDR3 DNA reads TGTGCCCGCTCGTGGGAGCGGGAACCGGCCACGGACACCGGGGAGCTGTTTTTT. Its translation: CARSWEREPATDTGELFF.

The chain recombines TRBV5-4 with TRBJ2-3; the match to TRBD1 covers 7 bases. V trimming: 0 bases; J trimming: 1 base; junction bases outside the gene matches: 17. Germline assignment: CDR1 SGHNT and CDR2 YYREEE (reference sequence). This CDR3 is built from 20 residues. CDR3 DNA: TGTGCCAGCAGCTTGGGAGGGGGCGCGAGATCCCTTAGAGGCACAGATACGCAGTATTTT. Residues: CASSLGGGARSLRGTDTQYF.